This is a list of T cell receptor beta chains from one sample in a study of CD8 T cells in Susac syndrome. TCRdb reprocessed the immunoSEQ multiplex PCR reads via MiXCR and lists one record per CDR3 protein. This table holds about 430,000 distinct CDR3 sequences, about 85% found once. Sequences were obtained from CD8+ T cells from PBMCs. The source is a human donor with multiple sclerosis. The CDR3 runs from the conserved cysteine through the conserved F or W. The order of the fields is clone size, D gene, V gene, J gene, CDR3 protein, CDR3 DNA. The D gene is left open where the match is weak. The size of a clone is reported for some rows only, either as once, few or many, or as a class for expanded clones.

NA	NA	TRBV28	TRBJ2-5	CASSLYRVSETQYF	TGTGCCAGCAGTCTTTACAGGGTATCAGAGACCCAGTACTTC
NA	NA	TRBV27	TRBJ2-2	CASREGVNTGELFF	TGTGCCAGCAGAGAGGGGGTCAACACCGGGGAGCTGTTTTTT
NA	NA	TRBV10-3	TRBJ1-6	CAISESDRPNSPLHF	TGTGCCATCAGTGAGTCCGACAGGCCCAATTCACCCCTCCACTTT
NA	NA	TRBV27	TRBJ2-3	CASSFRERIFTDTQYF	TGTGCCAGCAGTTTTCGGGAACGGATATTTACAGATACGCAGTATTTT
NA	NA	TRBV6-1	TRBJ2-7	CASSEEGSSYEQYF	TGTGCCAGCAGTGAGGAGGGCAGTAGCTACGAGCAGTACTTC
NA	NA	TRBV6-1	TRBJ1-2	CASTTNNLGGHYGYTF	TGTGCCAGCACCACCAATAACTTAGGGGGGCACTATGGCTACACCTTC
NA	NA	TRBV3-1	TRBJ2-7	CASSQAQEPYEQYF	TGTGCCAGCAGCCAAGCACAGGAACCCTACGAGCAGTACTTC
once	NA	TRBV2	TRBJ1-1	CASSGGGTNTEAFF	TGTGCCAGCAGTGGGGGGGGCACGAACACTGAAGCTTTCTTT
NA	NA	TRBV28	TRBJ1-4	CASSSPKGVPNEKLFF	TGTGCCAGCAGCTCACCAAAGGGGGTACCTAATGAAAAACTGTTTTTT
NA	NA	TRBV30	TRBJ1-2	CAWDGGLLIF	TGTGCCTGGGACGGGGGACTGCTGATCTTC
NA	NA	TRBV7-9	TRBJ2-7	CASSPRQSYEQYF	TGTGCCAGCAGCCCCCGACAATCCTACGAGCAGTACTTC
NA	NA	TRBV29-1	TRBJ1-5	CSVEEGAGDQPQHF	TGCAGCGTTGAAGAGGGGGCAGGCGATCAGCCCCAGCATTTT
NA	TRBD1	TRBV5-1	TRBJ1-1	CASSLPGTGADTEAFF	TGCGCCAGCTCTCTCCCTGGGACAGGGGCCGACACTGAAGCTTTCTTT
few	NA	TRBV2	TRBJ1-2	CASRGILGYTF	TGTGCCAGCAGGGGGATCCTTGGCTACACCTTC
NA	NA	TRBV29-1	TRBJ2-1	CSVPFGPEQFF	TGCAGCGTTCCTTTCGGGCCTGAGCAGTTCTTC
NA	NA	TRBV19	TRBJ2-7	CASWSGGISEQYF	TGTGCCAGTTGGAGCGGCGGGATAAGTGAGCAGTACTTC
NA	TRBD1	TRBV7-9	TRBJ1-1	CASSLDWFRDREAFF	TGTGCCAGCAGCTTAGATTGGTTTCGGGACAGGGAAGCTTTCTTT
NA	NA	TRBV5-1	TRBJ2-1	CASSLEYGGEPNEQFF	TGCGCCAGCAGCTTGGAATACGGGGGCGAACCCAATGAGCAGTTCTTC
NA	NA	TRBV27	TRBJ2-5	CASSSSFTGMRETQYF	TGTGCCAGCAGTTCTTCCTTTACAGGAATGCGAGAGACCCAGTACTTC
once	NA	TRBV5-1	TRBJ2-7	CASSFHRRSLSYEQYF	TGCGCCAGCAGCTTTCACCGACGGTCACTCTCCTACGAGCAGTACTTC
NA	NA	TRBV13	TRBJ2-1	CASSSRQTSYNEQFF	TGTGCCAGCAGCTCAAGACAGACGTCCTACAATGAGCAGTTCTTC
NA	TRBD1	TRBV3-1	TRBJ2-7	CASSQVGQGEQYF	TGTGCCAGCAGCCAAGTCGGACAGGGCGAGCAGTACTTC
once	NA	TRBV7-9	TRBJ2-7	CASSLDHLYEQYF	TGTGCCAGCAGCTTAGATCACCTTTACGAGCAGTACTTC
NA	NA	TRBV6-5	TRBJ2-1	CASRRAGEQFF	TGTGCCAGCAGACGGGCCGGTGAGCAGTTCTTC
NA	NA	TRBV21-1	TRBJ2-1	CASSKEGGRGHNEQFF	TGTGCCAGCAGCAAAGAGGGCGGGAGGGGGCACAATGAGCAGTTCTTC
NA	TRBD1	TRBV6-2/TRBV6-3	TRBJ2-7	CASSYDNRGPYEQYF	TGTGCCAGCAGTTACGATAATAGGGGGCCCTACGAGCAGTACTTC
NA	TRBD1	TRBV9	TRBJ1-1	CASSNAAGTGGNTEAFF	TGTGCCAGCAGCAACGCCGCCGGGACAGGGGGCAACACTGAAGCTTTCTTT
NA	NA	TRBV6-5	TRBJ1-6	CASSGEASPLHF	TGTGCCAGCAGTGGGGAGGCTTCACCCCTCCACTTT
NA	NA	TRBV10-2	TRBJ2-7	CAVKRPSSYEQYF	TGCGCTGTCAAACGGCCGAGCTCCTACGAGCAGTACTTC
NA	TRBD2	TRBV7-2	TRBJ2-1	CASPGQRLAGGPGMFF	TGTGCCAGCCCCGGGCAGAGACTAGCGGGAGGGCCGGGTATGTTCTTC
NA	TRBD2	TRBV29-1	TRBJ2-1	CSVIGLAQGNEQFF	TGCAGCGTTATTGGACTAGCTCAAGGCAATGAGCAGTTCTTC
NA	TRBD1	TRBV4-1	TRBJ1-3	CASSQGTGNSGNTIYF	TGCGCCAGCAGCCAAGGGACAGGAAACTCTGGAAACACCATATATTTT
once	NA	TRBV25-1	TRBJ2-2	CASSDLLGTGELFF	TGTGCCAGCAGTGACCTATTGGGCACCGGGGAGCTGTTTTTT
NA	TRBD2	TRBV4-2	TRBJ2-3	CASSQVAGGQDTQYF	TGTGCCAGCAGCCAAGTAGCGGGGGGCCAAGATACGCAGTATTTT
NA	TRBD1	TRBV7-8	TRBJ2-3	CASSRDSPGTDTQYF	TGTGCCAGCAGCCGGGACAGTCCGGGCACAGATACGCAGTATTTT
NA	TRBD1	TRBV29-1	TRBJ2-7	CSVGLWDRGYEQYF	TGCAGCGTTGGCTTGTGGGACAGAGGATACGAGCAGTACTTC
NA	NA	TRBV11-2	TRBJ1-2	CASSLGVDRGYTF	TGTGCCAGCAGTCTAGGGGTAGACCGTGGCTACACCTTC
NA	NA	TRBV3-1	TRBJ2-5	CASSQEGAPVAGVGETQYF	TGTGCCAGCAGCCAAGAAGGGGCCCCAGTAGCCGGAGTTGGAGAGACCCAGTACTTC
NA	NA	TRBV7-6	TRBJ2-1	CASSVGAGGEDEQFF	TGTGCCAGCAGCGTCGGGGCTGGCGGGGAGGATGAGCAGTTCTTC
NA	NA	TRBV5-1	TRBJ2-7	CASSLSPGVREQYF	TGCGCCAGCAGCTTGAGTCCGGGAGTTAGGGAGCAGTACTTC
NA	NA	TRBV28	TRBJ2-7	CASSSGRNGEQYF	TGTGCCAGCAGTTCAGGGAGGAATGGCGAGCAGTACTTC
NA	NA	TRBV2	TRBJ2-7	CASSEVYEQYF	TGTGCCAGCAGTGAGGTGTACGAGCAGTACTTC
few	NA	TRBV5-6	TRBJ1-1	CASSANTEAFF	TGTGCCAGCAGCGCTAACACTGAAGCTTTCTTT
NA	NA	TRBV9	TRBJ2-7	CASSVEPATYEQYF	TGTGCCAGCAGCGTAGAGCCCGCAACCTACGAGCAGTACTTC
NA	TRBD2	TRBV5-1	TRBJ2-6	CASRVREGWVSGANVLTF	TGCGCCAGCAGGGTACGGGAGGGTTGGGTTTCTGGGGCCAACGTCCTGACTTTC
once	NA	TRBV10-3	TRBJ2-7	CAISESAGGSYEQYF	TGTGCCATCAGTGAGTCGGCCGGCGGCTCCTACGAGCAGTACTTC
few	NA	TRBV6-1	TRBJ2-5	CASSELAGTMETQYF	TGTGCCAGCAGTGAATTGGCAGGTACCATGGAGACCCAGTACTTC
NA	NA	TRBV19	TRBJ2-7	CASSPRTDFGLWEQYF	TGTGCCAGTAGTCCCAGGACGGACTTCGGCCTTTGGGAGCAGTACTTC
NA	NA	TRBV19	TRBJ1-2	CASSGLLRANYGYTF	TGTGCCAGTAGTGGACTACTTAGGGCTAACTATGGCTACACCTTC
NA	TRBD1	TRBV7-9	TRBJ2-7	CASSRGIYEQYF	TGTGCCAGCTCCAGGGGGATATACGAGCAGTACTTC